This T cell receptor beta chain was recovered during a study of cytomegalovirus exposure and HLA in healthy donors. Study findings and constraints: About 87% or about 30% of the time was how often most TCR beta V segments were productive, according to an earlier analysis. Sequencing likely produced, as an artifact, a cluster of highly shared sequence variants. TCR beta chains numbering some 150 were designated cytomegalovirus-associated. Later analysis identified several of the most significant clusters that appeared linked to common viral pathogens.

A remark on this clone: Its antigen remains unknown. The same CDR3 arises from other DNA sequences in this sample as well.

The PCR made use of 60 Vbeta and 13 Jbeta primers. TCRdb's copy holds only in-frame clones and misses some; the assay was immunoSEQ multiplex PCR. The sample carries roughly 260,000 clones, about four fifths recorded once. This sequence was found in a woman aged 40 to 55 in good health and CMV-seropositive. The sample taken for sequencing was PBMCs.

CDR3 DNA: TGTGCCAGCTCCCCCAGCCAAGAGACCCAGTACTTC. Its translation is CASSPSQETQYF. This chain uses TRBV18 with TRBJ2-5; D not resolved. The CDR3 spans 12 residues. Germline CDR1 KGHSH, CDR2 LQKENI. V was pared by 6 bases and J by 1 base, with 6 bases between.